The entry below describes one TCR beta chain. What it binds is not known. Reverse transcription of about 0.45 to 1 ug RNA was performed with random hexamers. The immunoSEQ assay covered 54 Vbeta and 13 Jbeta segments for CDR3. TCRdb re-called the immunoSEQ multiplex PCR reads with MiXCR, one entry per CDR3 protein. The top ten clones hold about 0.41% of a sample with about 110,000 distinct CDR3 sequences, roughly 94% of them seen once. This sample is drawn from a study of CD8 T cells in Susac syndrome. About the study: Treatment at blood withdrawal was none, corticosteroids, or intravenous immunoglobulin alone in Susac syndrome patients.

Trimming shortened V by 0 bases and J by 5 bases, and 16 bases separated the two germline ends. Per germline, CDR1 DFQATT and CDR2 SNEGSKA (reference sequence). This CDR3 region has 15 residues. Study-wide results and limits: Detection of Susac-specific public clones gave around 16 in total CD8+ repertoires and 4 or 5 in CD8+ TEMRA repertoires.

Sequencing input: CD8+ T cells from PBMCs. The V gene is TRBV20-1, the J gene TRBJ1-1; possibly TRBD1 for D (6 bases). This clonotype was sampled from a human donor with Susac syndrome. The DNA of the CDR3 is TGCAGTGCTAGAGATCTCCCGGGGGCGAGGACTGAAGCTTTCTTT. Translation: CSARDLPGARTEAFF.